The T cell receptor beta chain described here comes from a study of control samples from healthy donors and cancer patients. The CDR3 is 18 amino acids. CDR1 is MNHEY, CDR2 SMNVEV, per germline (reference sequence). The V segment lost 5 bases and the J segment 0 bases; nucleotides outside the gene matches: 13. TCRdb keeps only in-frame clones here, not all; method: immunoSEQ multiplex PCR. The repertoire has 150,000 or so clones, roughly 94% of them found once; the top ten carry about an eighth. The V and J genes are TRBV27 and TRBJ1-1; 9 bases match TRBD1. Sample: blood. The sequence was collected from a middle-aged man in good health. The CDR3 is CASSIRHRGRGMNTEAFF. The DNA of the CDR3 is TGTGCCAGCAGTATACGTCACAGGGGGCGCGGAATGAACACTGAAGCTTTCTTT.